This TCR beta chain stems from a study of T cells in women clearing cervical HPV infection. About the study: Controls' single incident HPV16 infection cleared within 12 months without precancer.

Each participant carried one incident cervical HPV16 infection only. As regards this clone: Antigen: not known. Read sequence stops 3 residues before the CDR3 end, and the germline J gene provides the missing end.

Study results and caveats: CIN3+ cases had significantly higher TCR repertoire richness than controls, but evenness did not differ.

CDR3 length equals 18 residues. Germline CDR1 is SGHTA and CDR2 is FQGTGA. V lost 1 base, J lost 0 bases, and 15 bases lay in between. The method was immunoSEQ multiplex PCR; TCRdb's version includes in-frame clones alone and lacks a portion of them. This listing includes tens of thousands of clones. This clonotype originated in a woman between 18 and 69 years old with a cervical HPV16 infection that either progressed to CIN3+ or cleared (not recorded which). The sequencing sample was made of blood buffy coat. The chain links TRBV7-3 to TRBJ2-2, with D hard to call. Incomplete CDR3 DNA: TGTGCCAGCAGCTTAATCGGGTCGGCGGCAACGAACACCGGGGAG. Translation: CASSLIGSAATNTGE. The whole CDR3 reads CASSLIGSAATNTGELFF.